These 19 T cell receptor beta chains were all obtained from the same sample, sequenced in a study of blood T cells in healthy people across ages. Primed by a sample-barcoded 5' primer and a J-beta primer mix, a second PCR proceeded for 7 to 11 cycles. TCRdb processed the 5' RACE reads anew with MiXCR; each CDR3 protein has one entry. Here the sample spans about 1,500,000 distinct CDR3 sequences, over 25% being singletons. The material sequenced was blood. The receptor source for this set is a woman aged 25 to 39 in good health.

The gene calls are TRBV7-9 and TRBJ1-1; D remains unclear. CDR1 is SEHNR, CDR2 FQNEAQ, per germline (reference sequence). The CDR3 is 13 amino acids. V was shortened by 1 base and J by 7 bases, with 10 bases between the two germline ends. CDR3 loop: CASSLGLANEAFF. In nucleotides, the CDR3 is TGTGCCAGCAGCTTAGGTCTAGCAAATGAAGCTTTCTTT.

This clonotype appeared a few times. The genes are TRBV10-3 and TRBJ2-1; TRBD2 aligns across 8 bases. Per the germline V gene, CDR1 is ENHRY and CDR2 is SYGVKD. The CDR3 sequence is 16 residues long. The V segment lost 4 bases and the J segment 4 bases; nucleotides outside the gene matches: 9. CDR3 sequence (DNA): TGTGCCATCAGTGGAAATAGCGGGGATATATACAATGAGCAGTTCTTC. Its protein is CAISGNSGDIYNEQFF.

V and J are TRBV6-5 and TRBJ2-3; D is undetermined. The germline V gene encodes CDR1 MNHEY and CDR2 SVGAGI. This CDR3 is built from 14 residues. The ends were cut back, 0 bases at V and 3 bases at J, with 7 bases in the middle. In DNA, the CDR3 is TGTGCCAGCAGTTACTCCCCTCAGACAGATACGCAGTATTTT. The encoded protein is CASSYSPQTDTQYF.

J is TRBJ2-2 and V is TRBV12-3 or TRBV12-4, with 10 nucleotides matching TRBD2. CDR3 length: 16 amino acids. J was trimmed by 5 bases and V by 6 bases; bases with no gene match: 9. CDR3 bases: TGTGCCAGCAGGGAAAGCGGGGGGGCCAGGACCGGGGAGCTGTTTTTT. It translates to CASRESGGARTGELFF.

This clonotype was counted only a few times. The chain uses TRBV9 and TRBJ1-5; D call uncertain. CDR3 length: 14 amino acids. V was pared by 0 bases and J by 5 bases, with 9 bases between. From germline, CDR1 is SGDLS and CDR2 YYNGEE. The CDR3 loop reads CASSVGWDYQPQHF. In nucleotides, the CDR3 is TGTGCCAGCAGCGTAGGGTGGGATTATCAGCCCCAGCATTTT. Combining the CDR3 with reference TRBV9 and TRBJ1-5 gives the whole variable domain DSGVTQTPKHLITATGQRVTLRCSPRSGDLSVYWYQQSLDQGLQFLIQYYNGEERAKGNILERFSAQQFPDLHSELNLSSLELGDSALYFCASSVGWDYQPQHFGDGTRLSIL.

In its sample, this clonotype was seen many times. The rearrangement joins TRBV2 to TRBJ2-5; 15 bases fit TRBD2. CDR3 length: 17 residues. The junction had 3 bases not matched to a gene; V was cut back by 1 base and J by 3 bases. Germline loops: CDR1 SNHLY, CDR2 FYNNEI. CDR3 region: CASSEGGTSGRKETQYF. As DNA, the CDR3 is TGTGCCAGCAGTGAAGGGGGGACTAGCGGGAGGAAAGAGACCCAGTACTTC.

The rearrangement uses TRBV7-9 and TRBJ1-1; 11 nucleotides agree with TRBD1. The V gene end was trimmed by 5 bases and the J gene end by 4 bases; junction bases not matched to a gene: 12. Germline assignment: CDR1 SEHNR and CDR2 FQNEAQ (reference sequence). The length of the CDR3 is 17 residues. The CDR3 region is CASSPGQGARWSTEAFF. The DNA for the CDR3 is TGTGCCAGCAGCCCCGGACAGGGGGCCCGTTGGAGCACTGAAGCTTTCTTT.

This clonotype was found a few times. V usage is TRBV6-2 or TRBV6-3 and J usage is TRBJ2-7, with D possibly matching TRBD1 (6 bases). CDR3 length equals 11 residues. Germline V lookup: CDR1 MNHEY, CDR2 SVGEGT. Trimming pared 11 bases from V and 1 base from J, leaving 9 bases between. For the CDR3, the DNA is TGTGCCGGGGGCCAATCCTACGAGCAGTACTTC. Protein: CAGGQSYEQYF.

This clonotype was detected a few times. The rearrangement joins TRBV15 to TRBJ1-2, with D possibly TRBD1 on 6 matching bases. Germline lookup yields CDR1 LNHNV and CDR2 YYDKDF (reference sequence). V lost 2 bases, J lost 4 bases, and 17 bases lay in between. The CDR3 has 16 amino acids. CDR3 in amino acids: CATSRQRGSGIYGYTF. The DNA of the CDR3 is TGTGCCACCAGCAGACAGAGGGGGTCGGGGATCTATGGCTACACCTTC.

This clonotype was detected only a few times. This chain joins TRBV12-3 or TRBV12-4 and TRBJ1-1; tentatively, D is TRBD1 (5 bases). This CDR3 contains 14 residues. The germline V and J ends were trimmed by 5 bases and 4 bases, with 14 bases remaining between them. The CDR3 sequence is CASSPRRGSTEAFF. In DNA form, the CDR3 reads TGTGCCAGCAGTCCTCGAAGGGGAAGCACTGAAGCTTTCTTT.

The V gene is TRBV5-1, the J gene TRBJ1-4, with 7 bases matching TRBD1. Germline lookup yields CDR1 SGHRS and CDR2 YFSETQ. The CDR3 has 14 residues. After removal of 1 base from V and 7 bases from J, the junction contained 4 bases not matched to a gene. The CDR3 DNA is TGCGCCAGCAGCTTGAGAGAGGGGGCTGAAAAACTGTTTTTT. It yields the protein CASSLREGAEKLFF.

This clonotype has just a few counts. The CDR3 spells CASSLGIAVYNEQFF. The CDR3 bases are TGTGCCAGCAGTTTAGGAATAGCGGTCTACAATGAGCAGTTCTTC. The chain is built from TRBV12-3 or TRBV12-4 and TRBJ2-1, with a possible D match to TRBD2 (6 bases). The CDR3 contains 15 residues. Trimming removed 1 base from V and 3 bases from J, with 10 bases in between.

The chain is built from TRBV5-1 and TRBJ2-2; 10 bases match TRBD1. The length of the CDR3 is 14 residues. V trimming: 7 bases; J trimming: 6 bases; junction bases outside the gene matches: 6. CDR1 SGHRS and CDR2 YFSETQ come from the germline V gene. Written as DNA, the CDR3 is TGCGCCAGCCGACCGACAGGGGGCCCCGGGGAGCTGTTTTTT. Protein: CASRPTGGPGELFF.

This clonotype was seen once. A much larger clone lies a single base off, so this may be a read error. This chain links TRBV5-1 with TRBJ2-7; D unclear. Trimming shortened V by 4 bases and J by 0 bases, and 11 bases separated the two germline ends. The V gene's germline CDR1 is SGHRS and CDR2 YFSETQ. This CDR3 comprises 14 residues. The CDR3 here is CASSDEHPSYEQYF. The CDR3 region has the DNA TGCGCCAGCAGCGATGAACATCCCTCCTACGAGCAGTACTTC.

V usage is TRBV4-3 and J usage is TRBJ2-1, with 13 bases matching TRBD2. Judging by the DNA end, TRBJ2-7 fits better; the J call may be wrong. The CDR3 sequence is 18 residues long. Per the germline V gene, CDR1 is LGHNA and CDR2 is YSLEER. This CDR3 is CASSPGTSGASSYNEQYF. DNA of the CDR3: TGCGCCAGCAGCCCCGGGACTAGCGGGGCGAGCTCCTACAATGAGCAGTACTTC.

Turning to this clonotype: This may arise from a read error, as a much more abundant clone is one base away. The rearrangement links TRBV29-1 to TRBJ2-1; 8 bases are a match to TRBD1. The CDR3 is made up of 12 amino acids. CDR1 is SQVTM, CDR2 ANQGSEA, per germline. In nucleotides, the CDR3 is TGCGGCGTGGGACAGGACTACAATGAGCAGTTCTTC. Amino acids: CGVGQDYNEQFF.

This clonotype has a handful of counts. The V gene is TRBV18, the J gene TRBJ1-5; D is ambiguous. V shed 2 bases and J shed 9 bases, with 8 bases lying between them. Germline lookup yields CDR1 KGHSH and CDR2 LQKENI. CDR3 size: 12 residues. This chain's CDR3 is CASSPGVGPQHF. CDR3 sequence (DNA): TGTGCCAGCTCACCAGGGGTTGGGCCCCAGCATTTT.

This clonotype has at least ten counts. This chain uses TRBV29-1 with TRBJ1-1; D might be TRBD1 (6 bases). Germline-derived CDR1 and CDR2 are SQVTM and ANQGSEA. Between the trimmed V and J ends, which lost 7 bases and 0 bases, there was a span of 15 bases. CDR3 length equals 14 residues. The CDR3 DNA reads TGCAGCGCTACAGGGACAACCATGAACACTGAAGCTTTCTTT. Translating gives CSATGTTMNTEAFF.

This clonotype was recorded at least ten times. This chain links TRBV20-1 with TRBJ2-1; no firm D call. CDR1 DFQATT and CDR2 SNEGSKA come from the germline V gene (reference sequence). The CDR3 is 16 residues long. The V end lost 0 bases, the J end lost 3 bases, and 15 bases lay between the germline ends. The CDR3: CSARDPDGVSYNEQFF. Written as DNA, the CDR3 is TGCAGTGCTAGAGACCCGGACGGAGTGAGCTACAATGAGCAGTTCTTC.